A selection of T cell receptor beta chains follows, all from one sample in a study of human T cells and chemical hapten exposure. TCRdb analysed the RACE reads with MiXCR anew, one entry per CDR3 protein. The sample shows around 380,000 distinct CDR3 sequences, roughly 4.8% of them seen only once. The sequenced sample was whole blood, obtained in connection with sensitization to the hapten diphenylcyclopropenone (DPC). These receptors were obtained from a woman between 45 and 60 years old with alopecia areata. Some clones in this sample may be carry-over from other donors' samples. CDR3s include the opening cysteine and the closing phenylalanine or tryptophan. The D gene is left open where the match is weak. Size is stated for part of the rows, as once, few or many counts, or as a class when the clone is expanded.

d_call cdr3_length j_call clone_size v_call cdr3_aa cdr3_nt
- 12 TRBJ1-6 many TRBV12-3/TRBV12-4 CASSYDQSPLHF TGTGCCAGCAGCTACGACCAGTCACCCCTCCACTTT
- 15 TRBJ1-2 many TRBV4-1 CASSQDRAANYGYTF TGCGCCAGCAGCCAAGATCGGGCAGCTAACTATGGCTACACCTTC
TRBD1 13 TRBJ2-4 - TRBV12-3/TRBV12-4 CASSLDRENIQYF TGTGCCAGCAGCCTGGACAGGGAAAACATTCAGTACTTC
- 18 TRBJ2-7 many TRBV6-5 CASSYSIPTGTPFYEQYF TGTGCCAGCAGTTACTCGATTCCAACTGGGACACCATTTTACGAGCAGTACTTC
TRBD2 14 TRBJ2-7 - TRBV9 CASSVGGSSNEQYF TGTGCCAGCAGCGTAGGCGGGAGTAGCAACGAGCAGTACTTC
TRBD2 21 TRBJ2-6 many TRBV20-1 CSARDARLAGTSNSGANVLTF TGCAGTGCTAGAGATGCGCGACTAGCGGGAACATCTAACTCTGGGGCCAACGTCCTGACTTTC
TRBD2 16 TRBJ2-1 few TRBV7-9 CASSSGLAGQPYEQFF TGTGCCAGCAGCTCGGGACTAGCGGGTCAACCCTATGAGCAGTTCTTC
TRBD1 14 TRBJ1-2 few TRBV20-1 CSAMGQGKADGYTF TGCAGTGCTATGGGACAGGGGAAAGCAGATGGCTACACCTTC
TRBD2 14 TRBJ2-3 - TRBV5-1 CASSLAGLPDTQYF TGCGCCAGCAGCCTAGCGGGACTGCCAGATACGCAGTATTTT
- 13 TRBJ2-3 many TRBV9 CASNFLSGDTQYF TGTGCCAGCAACTTCCTTAGCGGAGATACGCAGTATTTT
- 13 TRBJ2-2 few TRBV20-1 CSASEAPAGELFF TGCAGTGCTAGTGAGGCCCCCGCCGGGGAGCTGTTTTTT
TRBD1 13 TRBJ1-6 many TRBV29-1 CSVGTALNSPLHF TGCAGCGTGGGGACAGCCCTTAATTCACCCCTCCACTTT
- 16 TRBJ1-2 - TRBV7-8 CASSARTVGLVYGYTF TGTGCCAGCAGCGCGCGGACCGTAGGATTGGTCTATGGCTACACCTTC
- 14 TRBJ1-1 many TRBV20-1 CSAARGRGVTEAFF TGCAGTGCCGCCCGGGGCAGGGGAGTCACTGAAGCTTTCTTT
TRBD2 15 TRBJ2-1 many TRBV30 CAWSRLPGLVGEQFF TGTGCCTGGAGTAGACTCCCGGGACTAGTGGGTGAGCAGTTCTTC
- 15 TRBJ2-6 many TRBV5-4 CASSGKVSGANVLTF TGTGCCAGCAGCGGAAAAGTGTCTGGGGCCAACGTCCTGACTTTC
- 13 TRBJ2-3 many TRBV13 CASRSLSTDTQYF TGTGCCAGCAGGTCCCTTAGCACAGATACGCAGTATTTT
- 14 TRBJ2-5 many TRBV6-1 CASSGFWGSETQYF TGTGCCAGCAGTGGGTTCTGGGGGAGTGAGACCCAGTACTTC
TRBD1 18 TRBJ2-1 few TRBV3-1 CASSHHTPGGASKNEQFF TGTGCCAGCAGCCACCACACCCCAGGGGGCGCAAGTAAAAATGAGCAGTTCTTC
TRBD1 15 TRBJ1-1 few TRBV25-1 CASSKQTGGGTEAFF TGTGCCAGCAGTAAGCAGACAGGGGGCGGCACTGAAGCTTTCTTT
TRBD2 15 TRBJ2-1 - TRBV6-6 CASSSSGGQFNEQFF TGTGCCAGCAGTTCCAGCGGGGGGCAATTCAATGAGCAGTTCTTC
- 12 TRBJ2-7 many TRBV12-5 CASGSGVYEQYF TGTGCTAGTGGTTCCGGGGTCTACGAGCAGTACTTC
- 12 TRBJ1-1 many TRBV12-3/TRBV12-4 CASSLGGFKAFF TGTGCCAGCAGTTTAGGAGGATTTAAAGCTTTCTTT
TRBD1 12 TRBJ1-4 many TRBV20-1 CSATGGGEKLFF TGCAGTGCCACAGGGGGAGGAGAAAAACTGTTTTTT
- 16 TRBJ1-6 few TRBV27 CASTNTLSSYNSPLHF TGTGCCAGCACCAACACCTTGAGCTCCTATAATTCACCCCTCCACTTT
- 15 TRBJ2-3 few TRBV15 CATSRVQGEADTQYF TGTGCCACCAGCAGAGTCCAGGGGGAGGCAGATACGCAGTATTTT
- 14 TRBJ2-3 few TRBV9 CASSRGQRTDTQYF TGTGCCAGCAGCCGTGGACAGAGAACAGATACGCAGTATTTT
TRBD1 14 TRBJ2-5 many TRBV4-2 CASSQTTGVETQYF TGTGCCAGCAGCCAAACTACAGGGGTAGAGACCCAGTACTTC
- 12 TRBJ2-6 few TRBV30 CAWSAGANVLTF TGTGCCTGGAGTGCGGGGGCCAACGTCCTGACTTTC
TRBD2 18 TRBJ2-3 few TRBV7-2 CASSLGPILAGVEDTQYF TGTGCCAGCAGCTTGGGGCCGATACTAGCGGGAGTAGAAGATACGCAGTATTTT
- 15 TRBJ2-3 - TRBV7-6 CASSQPRLARNTQYF TGTGCCAGCAGCCAGCCACGCTTAGCCCGTAATACGCAGTATTTT
- 14 TRBJ2-2 - TRBV29-1 CSSREGAGAGELFF TGCAGCTCCCGAGAAGGAGCAGGGGCCGGGGAGCTGTTTTTT
- 15 TRBJ1-1 many TRBV4-1 CASSQEGRVNTEAFF TGCGCCAGCAGCCAGGAAGGACGGGTGAACACTGAAGCTTTCTTT
- 13 TRBJ1-1 few TRBV27 CASRPRENTEAFF TGTGCCAGCCGCCCCAGGGAGAACACTGAAGCTTTCTTT
- 14 TRBJ2-7 many TRBV28 CASKTPSGPYEQYF TGTGCCAGCAAGACACCGAGCGGGCCTTACGAGCAGTACTTC
- 14 TRBJ1-6 many TRBV12-3/TRBV12-4 CASRLGTDNSPLHF TGTGCCAGCAGGCTCGGGACGGATAATTCACCCCTCCACTTT
- 15 TRBJ2-1 many TRBV6-5 CASSYSKNGGVGQFF TGTGCCAGCAGTTACTCGAAGAATGGCGGGGTTGGGCAGTTCTTC
- 15 TRBJ2-1 few TRBV6-2/TRBV6-3 CASISKPHSYNEQFF TGTGCCAGCATAAGCAAACCTCACTCCTACAATGAGCAGTTCTTC
TRBD2 13 TRBJ2-1 many TRBV4-3 CASSKREGEGQFF TGCGCCAGCAGCAAGCGGGAGGGCGAAGGGCAGTTCTTC
- 16 TRBJ1-5 many TRBV4-1 CASSPSGGASNQPQHF TGCGCCAGCAGCCCGTCGGGGGGGGCGAGCAATCAGCCCCAGCATTTT
TRBD1 16 TRBJ2-1 many TRBV10-3 CAISEPNRGNYNEQFF TGTGCCATCAGTGAGCCCAACAGGGGGAATTACAATGAGCAGTTCTTC
TRBD1 14 TRBJ1-4 many TRBV6-1 CASSSRGLGEKLFF TGTGCCAGCAGCTCCAGGGGGCTAGGGGAAAAACTGTTTTTT
TRBD2 15 TRBJ2-1 many TRBV7-6 CASRTGTSGVNEQFF TGTGCCAGCAGGACCGGGACTAGCGGGGTTAATGAGCAGTTCTTC
- 13 TRBJ1-4 few TRBV7-9 CASRSPLNEKLFF TGTGCCAGCAGGAGCCCCCTAAATGAAAAACTGTTTTTT
TRBD1 15 TRBJ1-2 few TRBV15 CATSMDRGLVYGYTF TGTGCCACCAGCATGGACAGGGGGCTGGTCTATGGCTACACCTTC
TRBD2 12 TRBJ2-1 - TRBV5-1 CASRPTGGEQFF TGCGCCAGCAGACCCACGGGGGGGGAGCAGTTCTTC
- 13 TRBJ1-2 - TRBV5-1 CASSFSLNYGYTF TGCGCCAGCAGCTTTTCGCTGAACTATGGCTACACCTTC
- 13 TRBJ1-4 many TRBV7-8 CASSYDTGEKLFF TGTGCCAGCAGCTATGACACTGGTGAAAAACTGTTTTTT
- 14 TRBJ1-2 - TRBV3-1 CASSQFGTPDGYTF TGTGCCAGCAGCCAATTCGGGACCCCTGATGGCTACACCTTC